This is a list of T cell receptor beta chains from one sample in a study of neurological immune-mediated disorders. MiXCR was run by TCRdb on the 5' RACE reads, yielding one entry per CDR3 protein. This table holds roughly 29,000 distinct CDR3 sequences, roughly 25% found once. Material: CD4+ T cells from blood. The source is a man aged 50 to 59 with HTLV-1-associated myelopathy (HAM/TSP). The CDR3 runs from the conserved cysteine through the conserved F or W. D genes are given only for firm matches. Clone size is stated in some rows and not others, as once, few, many or a class when expanded.

d_call: -; j_call: TRBJ2-7; clone_size: many; v_call: TRBV20-1; cdr3_nt: TGCAGTGCCCAGTGGGGACGTAAAGACTACGAGCAGTACTTC; cdr3_aa: CSAQWGRKDYEQYF
d_call: -; j_call: TRBJ1-5; clone_size: many; v_call: TRBV5-1; cdr3_nt: TGCGCCAGCAGCTCGGACGGTGGGCCGCCCCAGCATTTT; cdr3_aa: CASSSDGGPPQHF
d_call: TRBD1; j_call: TRBJ1-5; clone_size: -; v_call: TRBV3-1; cdr3_nt: TGTGCCAGCAGCCAAGGGGACAGGGTAAGCAATCAGCCCCAGCATTTT; cdr3_aa: CASSQGDRVSNQPQHF
d_call: -; j_call: TRBJ1-2; clone_size: -; v_call: TRBV7-9; cdr3_nt: TGTGCCAGCAGCCCCGCCAGGGGTGGCTACACCTTC; cdr3_aa: CASSPARGGYTF
d_call: TRBD1; j_call: TRBJ1-5; clone_size: -; v_call: TRBV20-1; cdr3_nt: TGCAGTGCACCTACTTCCGGGACAGGACCCAATCAGCCCCAGCATTTT; cdr3_aa: CSAPTSGTGPNQPQHF
d_call: TRBD1; j_call: TRBJ1-1; clone_size: many; v_call: TRBV7-2; cdr3_nt: TGTGCCAGCAGCCTACGACAGGGTGCCACTGAAGCTTTCTTT; cdr3_aa: CASSLRQGATEAFF
d_call: TRBD2; j_call: TRBJ2-1; clone_size: many; v_call: TRBV20-1; cdr3_nt: TGCAGTGCACCGGGACTAGCGGGCGTGTACAATGAGCAGTTCTTC; cdr3_aa: CSAPGLAGVYNEQFF
d_call: -; j_call: TRBJ1-5; clone_size: once; v_call: TRBV7-2; cdr3_nt: TGTGCCAGCAGCTTAAAGACAGGCGATCAGCCCCAGCATTTT; cdr3_aa: CASSLKTGDQPQHF
d_call: -; j_call: TRBJ2-5; clone_size: many; v_call: TRBV20-1; cdr3_nt: TGCAGTGCGCACCTATGGGAGAGGGAGACCCAGTACTTC; cdr3_aa: CSAHLWERETQYF
d_call: -; j_call: TRBJ1-4; clone_size: many; v_call: TRBV20-1; cdr3_nt: TGCAGTGCCCCCTCGGGGGGCACGGTCGGGGAAAAACTGTTTTTT; cdr3_aa: CSAPSGGTVGEKLFF
d_call: TRBD1; j_call: TRBJ2-3; clone_size: many; v_call: TRBV12-3/TRBV12-4; cdr3_nt: TGTGCCAGCGGGACAGCCACCACAGATACGCAGTATTTT; cdr3_aa: CASGTATTDTQYF
d_call: -; j_call: TRBJ2-1; clone_size: many; v_call: TRBV7-3; cdr3_nt: TGTGCCAGCCGGCCAGCAACCAATGAGCAGTTCTTC; cdr3_aa: CASRPATNEQFF
d_call: TRBD1; j_call: TRBJ2-7; clone_size: few; v_call: TRBV3-1; cdr3_nt: TGTGCCAGCAGCCAAGCACGGACAGGGGGCTACGAGCAGTACTTC; cdr3_aa: CASSQARTGGYEQYF
d_call: TRBD1; j_call: TRBJ2-5; clone_size: many; v_call: TRBV12-3/TRBV12-4; cdr3_nt: TGTGCCAGCAGTTCTGGACAGGGGCCCAGGCAGACCCAGTACTTC; cdr3_aa: CASSSGQGPRQTQYF